These T cell receptor beta chains were read from a single sample in a study of control samples from healthy donors and cancer patients. The protocol was immunoSEQ multiplex PCR, while the TCRdb copy is restricted to in-frame clones and leaves out a portion. The sample contains 90,000 to 120,000 clones, around 80% of which appear only once. Input material: blood. Source of these receptors: a man aged 18-30 years in good health. Both conserved end residues are part of each CDR3. Fields, in order: clone size, J gene, V gene, CDR3 protein. Size values are once, few and many counts, or a class for expanded clones, and some rows have none.

.,TRBJ1-4,TRBV4-3,CASSPQAQEGEKLFF
.,TRBJ2-7,TRBV7-9,CASSLPPSGGMMDEQYF
once,TRBJ2-2,TRBV28,CASSSELGPTSAGYLTGELFF
.,TRBJ1-2,TRBV6-6,CASSSSGYGYTF
.,TRBJ2-3,TRBV9,CASSVVPRDTQYF
.,TRBJ2-3,TRBV5-1,CASSLVLAGSTDTQYF
.,TRBJ1-4,TRBV11-2,CASSLVINEKLFF
.,TRBJ1-1,TRBV5-4,CASSPRGQFNTEAFF
.,TRBJ2-3,TRBV9,CASSIFASGGTDTQYF
few,TRBJ1-6,TRBV7-6,CASSLLNDSPLHF
.,TRBJ1-1,TRBV6-5,CASSYSEIPGTEAFF
.,TRBJ1-1,TRBV6-5,CASKGMNTEAFF
.,TRBJ2-7,TRBV15,CATSAGVGGDEQYF
few,TRBJ1-2,TRBV7-8,CASSYGQGAGYGYTF
.,TRBJ2-5,TRBV6-5,CASMYRDQETQYF
.,TRBJ2-3,TRBV7-9,CASSLGRTSTDTQYF
.,TRBJ2-5,TRBV11-1,CASTQSTVGRETQYF
.,TRBJ2-5,TRBV5-1,CASSLVAYGTGALETQYF
.,TRBJ1-1,TRBV3-1/TRBV3-2,CASSQDPSGGMNTEAFF
.,TRBJ1-1,TRBV7-8,CASKQGVNTEAFF
.,TRBJ1-5,TRBV7-2,CASSFGSNQPQHF
.,TRBJ1-5,TRBV5-1,CASSDSGGNQPQHF
once,TRBJ2-2,TRBV14,CASSLYFGYTGELFF
.,TRBJ1-3,TRBV10-3,CAIRSPLTGGNTIYF
.,TRBJ1-2,TRBV28,CASSPGRAGNGYTF
.,TRBJ1-1,TRBV5-6,CASSLAGTQNTEAFF
.,TRBJ1-3,TRBV5-4,CASSLTGSSGNTIYF
.,TRBJ1-4,TRBV4-3,CASSLRDLGEEKLFF
.,TRBJ1-4,TRBV19,CASAQRSGTGGEKLFF